A single sample gave rise to the 26 T cell receptor beta chains below, sequenced in a study of blood T cell repertoires in COVID-19. Here immunoSEQ multiplex PCR was the method, and the copy in TCRdb shows in-frame clones only, minus some. Among approximately 300,000 clones listed, roughly 84% were seen once. Input material: peripheral blood. These receptor sequences come from a human donor with COVID-19, enrolled during active disease. The donor label of this sample is uncertain.

The CDR3 is CASSLFNRKNTEAFF. The CDR3 coding sequence is TGTGCCAGCAGCTTGTTTAACAGAAAGAACACTGAAGCTTTCTTT. The chain has TRBV5-6 and TRBJ1-1, with no clear D. CDR1 is SGHDT, CDR2 YYEEEE, per germline. The CDR3 sequence is 15 residues long. V shed 1 base and J shed 1 base, with 11 bases lying between them. The full variable domain, its missing parts supplied by reference TRBV5-6 and TRBJ1-1, is DAGVTQSPTHLIKTRGQQVTLRCSPKSGHDTVSWYQQALGQGPQFIFQYYEEEERQRGNFPDRFSGHQFPNYSSELNVNALLLGDSALYLCASSLFNRKNTEAFFGQGTRLTVV.

This sequence joins TRBV29-1 and TRBJ1-6; TRBD1 matches at 8 bases. This CDR3 comprises 17 residues. Germline CDR1 is SQVTM and CDR2 is ANQGSEA. Trimming cost V 3 bases and J 14 bases; bases outside gene matches: 21. In nucleotides, the CDR3 is TGCAGCGTTGAGGGGGAGGGAACTACAGGGGGGCCCTCGGCCCTCCACTTT. Translated, it gives CSVEGEGTTGGPSALHF.

V and J are TRBV19 and TRBJ2-2, with D possibly TRBD2 on 6 matching bases. The V end was cut by 5 bases, the J end by 1 base, with 8 bases between. Germline-derived CDR1 and CDR2 are LNHDA and SQIVND (reference sequence). The CDR3 extends over 14 amino acids. This CDR3 reads CASSVGGNTGELFF. Here the CDR3 DNA reads TGTGCCAGTAGTGTCGGGGGGAACACCGGGGAGCTGTTTTTT.

The genes are TRBV5-1 and TRBJ2-7; 11 bases agree with TRBD1. The trim removed 4 bases at V and 4 bases at J, leaving 4 bases unmatched. CDR3 size: 14 residues. CDR1 and CDR2 (germline): SGHRS, YFSETQ. The CDR3 bases are TGCGCCAGCAGCAGGGGACAGGGGGGATACGAGCAGTACTTC. Translating gives CASSRGQGGYEQYF.

The chain uses TRBV12-3 or TRBV12-4 and TRBJ1-4, with D uncertain. V was trimmed by 4 bases and J by 5 bases, leaving 5 bases between them. The CDR3 contains 12 residues. DNA of the CDR3: TGTGCCAGCAGTTGGAGCAATGAAAAACTGTTTTTT. Its protein is CASSWSNEKLFF.

The chain combines TRBV2 with TRBJ2-3, with 9 bases lining up with TRBD2. Germline V CDR1 and CDR2: SNHLY, FYNNEI. The trim removed 4 bases at V and 3 bases at J, leaving 8 bases unmatched. The CDR3 spans 16 residues. The CDR3 DNA follows: TGTGCCAGCAGTGCCCGGACTAGCGCGGGGACAGATACGCAGTATTTT. Its protein is CASSARTSAGTDTQYF.

The chain has TRBV19 and TRBJ1-5, with D possibly matching TRBD1 (5 bases). The CDR3 is 17 amino acids. Looked up from germline, CDR1 is LNHDA and CDR2 is SQIVND (reference sequence). The germline V and J ends were trimmed by 6 bases and 4 bases, with 22 bases remaining between them. The CDR3 loop reads CASRYTLEGGGNQPQHF. CDR3 sequence (DNA): TGTGCCAGTAGATATACTCTAGAAGGCGGGGGAAATCAGCCCCAGCATTTT.

The chain links TRBV12-3 or TRBV12-4 to TRBJ2-7; D unresolved. The CDR3 is made up of 13 amino acids. V gave up 2 bases and J gave up 4 bases, with 9 bases separating them. The CDR3, as DNA: TGTGCCAGCAGTTTAAAGCAGGTTTACGAGCAGTACTTC. It specifies CASSLKQVYEQYF.

V usage is TRBV28 and J usage is TRBJ1-1, with 11 bases lining up with TRBD1. CDR1 is MDHEN and CDR2 is SYDVKM in the germline V gene. There are 17 residues in the CDR3. V shed 6 bases, J shed 0 bases, and the junction held 9 bases outside the gene matches. DNA for the CDR3: TGTGCCAGCAGCCCCGGCGGACAGGGGGCGTTGAACACTGAAGCTTTCTTT. Translated, it gives CASSPGGQGALNTEAFF.

The chain has TRBV30 and TRBJ1-1; possibly TRBD1 for D (6 bases). V lost 5 bases and J lost 3, with 10 bases in between. CDR3 length: 12 residues. The germline V gene encodes CDR1 GTSNPN and CDR2 SVGIG (reference sequence). CDR3: CAWGRTDTEAFF. CDR3 sequence (DNA): TGTGCCTGGGGGAGGACAGACACTGAAGCTTTCTTT. Full variable domain (missing parts from reference TRBV30 and TRBJ1-1): SQTIHQWPATLVQPVGSPLSLECTVEGTSNPNLYWYRQAAGRGLQLLFYSVGIGQISSEVPQNLSASRPQDRQFILSSKKLLLSDSGFYLCAWGRTDTEAFFGQGTRLTVV.

The chain combines TRBV2 with TRBJ1-2; tentatively, D is TRBD1 (6 bases). V was pared by 3 bases and J by 5 bases, with 10 bases between. The CDR3 is 13 amino acids. CDR1 is SNHLY and CDR2 is FYNNEI in the germline V gene. CDR3 residues: CASSDLTGYGYTF. The CDR3 coding sequence is TGTGCCAGCAGTGACCTAACAGGGTATGGCTACACCTTC.

This clone was counted between two and nine times. V and J are TRBV5-1 and TRBJ1-2, with TRBD1 identical over 7 bases. After removal of 2 bases from V and 2 bases from J, the junction contained 6 bases not matched to a gene. The germline V gene encodes CDR1 SGHRS and CDR2 YFSETQ. The CDR3 covers 15 residues. CDR3 in amino acids: CASSLTGDSNYGYTF. CDR3 coding DNA: TGCGCCAGCAGCTTAACAGGGGATTCCAACTATGGCTACACCTTC.

This chain joins TRBV5-6 and TRBJ1-4; D uncertain. V gave up 5 bases and J gave up 13 bases, with 18 bases separating them. This CDR3 has 13 residues. The germline V gene has CDR1 SGHDT and CDR2 YYEEEE. The CDR3 protein is CASRRAGVKGLFF. DNA of the CDR3: TGTGCCAGCAGGCGGGCCGGGGTGAAGGGACTGTTTTTT.

This chain links TRBV3-1 (or the pseudogene TRBV3-2) with TRBJ2-3, with 10 bases lining up with TRBD2. Trimming removed 1 base from V and 2 bases from J; junction bases left unmatched: 6. This CDR3 contains 17 residues. The germline CDR1 and CDR2 sequences are LGHDT and YNNKEL (reference sequence). DNA for the CDR3: TGTGCCAGCAGCCAAGTCGAAGCGGGAGGGGTCACAGATACGCAGTATTTT. It encodes CASSQVEAGGVTDTQYF.

V and J are TRBV5-1 and TRBJ2-3; TRBD2 agrees at 7 bases. CDR3 size: 16 residues. Per the germline V gene, CDR1 is SGHRS and CDR2 is YFSETQ. The junction had 5 bases not matched to a gene; V was cut back by 0 bases and J by 1 base. As DNA, the CDR3 is TGCGCCAGCAGCTTGGATGTAGGGAGGGGCACAGATACGCAGTATTTT. Translating it yields CASSLDVGRGTDTQYF. The full variable domain, completed using reference TRBV5-1 and TRBJ2-3, is KAGVTQTPRYLIKTRGQQVTLSCSPISGHRSVSWYQQTPGQGLQFLFEYFSETQRNKGNFPGRFSGRQFSNSRSEMNVSTLELGDSALYLCASSLDVGRGTDTQYFGPGTRLTVL.

The chain joins TRBV6-5 to TRBJ1-5; maybe TRBD1 (5 bases). The CDR3 has 13 amino acids. Germline V gene sequence: CDR1 MNHEY, CDR2 SVGAGI. V was trimmed by 6 bases and J by 9 bases, leaving 15 bases between them. CDR3 sequence reads: CASSMTGGGPQHF. CDR3 DNA: TGTGCCAGCAGCATGACCGGGGGGGGGCCCCAGCATTTT.

This clone was recorded only once. V usage is TRBV19 and J usage is TRBJ1-2; no reliable D call. The CDR3 covers 14 residues. The V end lost 1 base, the J end lost 1 base, and 7 bases lay between the germline ends. Germline values: CDR1 LNHDA, CDR2 SQIVND (reference sequence). CDR3 sequence (DNA): TGTGCCAGTAGTATAGGCAGGATTAACTATGGCTACACCTTC. Translated: CASSIGRINYGYTF. Full variable domain (remainder filled in from reference TRBV19 and TRBJ1-2): DGGITQSPKYLFRKEGQNVTLSCEQNLNHDAMYWYRQDPGQGLRLIYYSQIVNDFQKGDIAEGYSVSREKKESFPLTVTSAQKNPTAFYLCASSIGRINYGYTFGSGTRLTVV.

The V and J genes are TRBV3-1 (or the pseudogene TRBV3-2) and TRBJ1-1, with D uncertain. The V end was cut by 3 bases, the J end by 1 base, with 9 bases between. Looked up from germline, CDR1 is LGHDT and CDR2 is YNNKEL (reference sequence). The CDR3 contains 14 residues. The CDR3 DNA sequence: TGTGCCAGCAGCCACCTTCGGGGGAACACTGAAGCTTTCTTT. Protein sequence: CASSHLRGNTEAFF.

The gene calls are TRBV5-1 and TRBJ2-1, with 11 bases identical to TRBD2. The germline CDR1 and CDR2 sequences are SGHRS and YFSETQ. The length of the CDR3 is 15 residues. Trimming took 2 bases from V and 8 from J; bases not matched to a gene: 6. The CDR3 region has the DNA TGCGCCAGCAGCTTAGTAGCGGGAGGGCCCTATGAGCAGTTCTTC. The encoded protein is CASSLVAGGPYEQFF.

A note on this clone: One junction end disagrees with the germline gene, perhaps due to a read error. The gene calls are TRBV7-8 and TRBJ2-2; 12 bases line up with TRBD2. CDR1 and CDR2 (germline): SGHVS, FQNEAQ. CDR3 length equals 15 residues. The CDR3 spells CASSFSRLAGGGLFF. The CDR3 DNA follows: TGTGCCAGCAGCTTTTCGCGGCTAGCGGGAGGGGGGCTGTTTTTT.

The chain couples TRBV11-2 to TRBJ1-1; D unclear. This CDR3 has 15 residues. Between the trimmed V and J ends, which lost 1 base and 6 bases, there was a span of 15 bases. Germline V gene lookup returns CDR1 SGHAT and CDR2 FQNNGV. DNA of the CDR3: TGTGCCAGCAGCTTAGGACGAATCTATGAGGCTGAAGCTTTCTTT. It translates to CASSLGRIYEAEAFF.

CDR3 amino acids: CASSLVAGDPGANVLTF. For the CDR3, the DNA is TGCGCCAGCAGCTTGGTTGCGGGAGATCCCGGGGCCAACGTCCTGACTTTC. V usage is TRBV5-1 and J usage is TRBJ2-6; 7 nucleotides match TRBD2. Germline CDR1 reads SGHRS; CDR2 reads YFSETQ. After removal of 0 bases from V and 4 bases from J, the junction contained 7 bases not matched to a gene. The CDR3 sequence is 17 residues long.

The chain uses TRBV7-2 and TRBJ2-2, with TRBD1 as a possible D gene (6 bases). Germline loops: CDR1 SGHTA, CDR2 FQGNSA. The CDR3 sequence is 17 residues long. With 1 base removed from V and 10 bases from J, the gap between germline ends came to 22 bases. This chain's CDR3 is CASSLGAGYRALTELFF. CDR3 bases: TGTGCCAGCAGCTTAGGTGCCGGATACAGGGCCCTGACGGAGCTGTTTTTT.

The CDR3 protein is CSVGANQPQHF. CDR3 DNA: TGCAGCGTTGGGGCGAATCAGCCCCAGCATTTT. V usage is TRBV29-1 and J usage is TRBJ1-5; D ambiguous. Germline assignment: CDR1 SQVTM and CDR2 ANQGSEA. This CDR3 comprises 11 residues. Between the trimmed V and J ends, which lost 4 bases and 4 bases, there was a span of 5 bases. Full variable domain (remainder filled in from reference TRBV29-1 and TRBJ1-5): SAVISQKPSRDICQRGTSLTIQCQVDSQVTMMFWYRQQPGQSLTLIATANQGSEATYESGFVIDKFPISRPNLTFSTLTVSNMSPEDSSIYLCSVGANQPQHFGDGTRLSIL.

The chain has TRBV29-1 and TRBJ1-1, with TRBD1 as a possible D gene (5 bases). V lost 5 bases to trimming and J lost 13 bases, with 17 bases between them. This CDR3 is built from 11 residues. Germline values: CDR1 SQVTM, CDR2 ANQGSEA. CDR3 amino acids: CSVQTGLWGFF. CDR3 sequence (DNA): TGCAGCGTTCAAACGGGACTCTGGGGTTTCTTT. The full variable domain, its missing parts supplied by reference TRBV29-1 and TRBJ1-1, is SAVISQKPSRDICQRGTSLTIQCQVDSQVTMMFWYRQQPGQSLTLIATANQGSEATYESGFVIDKFPISRPNLTFSTLTVSNMSPEDSSIYLCSVQTGLWGFFGQGTRLTVV.

This chain links TRBV28 with TRBJ1-4; TRBD1 matches 8 bases. The CDR3 contains 15 residues. The V segment lost 10 bases and the J segment 0 bases; nucleotides outside the gene matches: 7. Germline lookup yields CDR1 MDHEN and CDR2 SYDVKM. The CDR3 loop is CATHRGGATNEKLFF. The CDR3 DNA follows: TGTGCCACCCACAGGGGGGGGGCAACTAATGAAAAACTGTTTTTT.